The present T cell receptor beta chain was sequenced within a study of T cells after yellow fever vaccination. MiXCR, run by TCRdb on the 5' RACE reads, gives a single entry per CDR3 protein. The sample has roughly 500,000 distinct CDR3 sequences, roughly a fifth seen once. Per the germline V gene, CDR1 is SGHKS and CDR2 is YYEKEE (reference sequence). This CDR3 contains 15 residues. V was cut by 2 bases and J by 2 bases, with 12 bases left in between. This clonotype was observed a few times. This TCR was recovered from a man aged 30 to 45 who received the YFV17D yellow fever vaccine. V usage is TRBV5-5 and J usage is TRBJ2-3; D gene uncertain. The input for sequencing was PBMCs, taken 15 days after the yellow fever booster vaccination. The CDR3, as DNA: TGTGCCAGCAGCTTTTCCCAGGTTTACACAGATACGCAGTATTTT. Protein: CASSFSQVYTDTQYF.